This T cell receptor beta chain originates from a study of T cell responses to AZD1222 COVID-19 vaccine. Study conclusions and caveats: Clonal diversity may have been underestimated, and the donors were mostly white British, with more females than males. It was only a handful of AZD1222 recipients who were seropositive at baseline. Nearly half of the spike-specific TCRs reportedly recognize variant regions that carry no mutations.

Comment on this clone: Its matching antigen is unknown.

The data were produced by immunoSEQ multiplex PCR, yet TCRdb's version contains in-frame clones alone and is incomplete. The sample lists 120,000 or so clones, 88% occurring once. V gave up 0 bases and J gave up 0 bases, with 4 bases separating them. Germline values: CDR1 SGDLS, CDR2 YYNGEE. The CDR3 length is 13 residues. The starting material was peripheral blood, obtained on day 0 of AZD1222 vaccination. This receptor was identified in an adult in good health. The chain carries TRBV9 and TRBJ2-7; no definite D call. CDR3 in amino acids: CASSVESSYEQYF. Here the CDR3 DNA reads TGTGCCAGCAGCGTAGAGTCCTCCTACGAGCAGTACTTC.